This T cell receptor beta chain derives from a study of post-analysis software for immune sequencing data. Study in general: Secondary progressive, relapsing-remitting and progressive-relapsing multiple sclerosis were among the included disease courses.

This clonotype was seen a few times. Its antigen is currently unknown. This CDR3 is built from 12 residues. Trimming stripped 2 bases from V and 13 bases from J, with 14 bases between. Whole-study findings and limits: Batch-mates among the samples co-clustered strongly by F measure. About 5 TRBV segments occurring more often in patients than controls included TRBV5-6, TRBV5-1 and TRBV20-1. When compared against controls, multiple sclerosis patients showed significantly lower normalized Chao1 diversity.

Incorporated into the TCR beta cDNA libraries were unique molecular identifiers, which served to reduce PCR and sequencing biases. It was from approximately 0.91 to 9.4 million T cells that some 500,000 cDNA molecules came. TCRdb reanalysed the PCR reads using MiXCR and keeps one entry per CDR3 protein. The sample holds approximately 260,000 distinct CDR3 sequences; 36% are singletons and the top ten take under 5.5%. The origin of this receptor is a girl between 10 and 17 years old with multiple sclerosis. This sequence joins TRBV12-3 or TRBV12-4 and TRBJ1-1; TRBD1 is a possible D gene (5 bases). Sequenced sample: blood. DNA for the CDR3: TGTGCCAGCAGTTTATCAGGGTTGAGGGGTTTCTTT. Amino acid sequence: CASSLSGLRGFF.